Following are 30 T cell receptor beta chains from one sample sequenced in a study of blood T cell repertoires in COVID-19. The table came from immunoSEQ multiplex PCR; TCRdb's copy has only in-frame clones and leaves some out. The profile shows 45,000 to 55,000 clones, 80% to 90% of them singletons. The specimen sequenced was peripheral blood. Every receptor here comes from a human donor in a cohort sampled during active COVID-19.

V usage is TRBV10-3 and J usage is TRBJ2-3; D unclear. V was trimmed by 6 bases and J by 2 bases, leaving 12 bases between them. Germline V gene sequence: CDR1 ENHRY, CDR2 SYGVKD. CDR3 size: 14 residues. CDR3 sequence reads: CAIRLALNTDTQYF. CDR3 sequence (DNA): TGTGCCATCAGGCTGGCCCTTAACACAGATACGCAGTATTTT.

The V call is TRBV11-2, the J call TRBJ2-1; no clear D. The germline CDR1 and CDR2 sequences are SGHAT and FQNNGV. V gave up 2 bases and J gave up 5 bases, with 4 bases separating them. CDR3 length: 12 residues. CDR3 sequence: CASSLLNNEQFF. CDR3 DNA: TGTGCCAGCAGCTTATTAAACAATGAGCAGTTCTTC.

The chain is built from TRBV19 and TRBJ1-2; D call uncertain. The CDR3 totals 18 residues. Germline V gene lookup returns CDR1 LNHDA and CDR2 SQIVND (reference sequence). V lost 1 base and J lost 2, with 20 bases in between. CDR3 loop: CASSIGHLDTVINYGYTF. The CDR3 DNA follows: TGTGCCAGTAGTATAGGCCACCTCGACACAGTAATCAACTATGGCTACACCTTC.

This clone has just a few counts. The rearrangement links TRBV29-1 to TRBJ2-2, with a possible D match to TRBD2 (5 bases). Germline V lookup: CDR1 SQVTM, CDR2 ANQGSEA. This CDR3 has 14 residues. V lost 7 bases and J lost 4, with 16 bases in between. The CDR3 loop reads CSGTRPYGTGELFF. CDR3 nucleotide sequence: TGCAGCGGCACTAGGCCCTACGGCACCGGGGAGCTGTTTTTT.

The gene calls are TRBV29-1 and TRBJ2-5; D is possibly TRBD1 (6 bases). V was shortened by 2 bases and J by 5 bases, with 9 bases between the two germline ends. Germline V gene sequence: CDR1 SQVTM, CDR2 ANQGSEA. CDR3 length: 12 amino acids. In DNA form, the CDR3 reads TGCAGCGTTGAAAGGGGGTGGGAGACCCAGTACTTC. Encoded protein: CSVERGWETQYF. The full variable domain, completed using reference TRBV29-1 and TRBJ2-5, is SAVISQKPSRDICQRGTSLTIQCQVDSQVTMMFWYRQQPGQSLTLIATANQGSEATYESGFVIDKFPISRPNLTFSTLTVSNMSPEDSSIYLCSVERGWETQYFGPGTRLLVL.

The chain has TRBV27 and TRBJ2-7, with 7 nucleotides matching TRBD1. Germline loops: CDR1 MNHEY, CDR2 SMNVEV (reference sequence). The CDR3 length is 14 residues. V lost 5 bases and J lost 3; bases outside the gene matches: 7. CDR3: CASSTWTGGYEQYF. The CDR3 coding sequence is TGTGCCAGCAGTACATGGACAGGCGGCTACGAGCAGTACTTC.

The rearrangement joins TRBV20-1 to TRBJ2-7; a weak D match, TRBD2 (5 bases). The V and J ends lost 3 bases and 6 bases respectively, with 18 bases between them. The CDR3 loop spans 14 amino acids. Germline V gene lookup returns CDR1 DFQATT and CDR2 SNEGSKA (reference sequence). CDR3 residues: CSASVIGGLLEQYF. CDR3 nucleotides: TGCAGTGCTAGTGTGATCGGAGGACTTCTCGAGCAGTACTTC.

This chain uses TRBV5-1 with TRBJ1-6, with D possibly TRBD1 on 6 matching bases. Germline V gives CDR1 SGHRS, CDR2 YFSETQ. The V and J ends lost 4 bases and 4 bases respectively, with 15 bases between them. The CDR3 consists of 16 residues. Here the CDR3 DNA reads TGCGCCAGCAGCGCGTCGGCAGGGGCTTATAATTCACCCCTCCACTTT. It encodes CASSASAGAYNSPLHF.

The CDR3 region has the DNA TGTGCCAGCAGCCAAGGCAGGGTACAAGAGACCCAGTACTTC. Protein product: CASSQGRVQETQYF. This sequence joins TRBV3-1 (or the pseudogene TRBV3-2) and TRBJ2-5; perhaps TRBD1 as D (5 bases). CDR1 is LGHDT, CDR2 YNNKEL, per germline (reference sequence). Trimming stripped 1 base from V and 2 bases from J, with 8 bases between. This CDR3 comprises 14 residues.

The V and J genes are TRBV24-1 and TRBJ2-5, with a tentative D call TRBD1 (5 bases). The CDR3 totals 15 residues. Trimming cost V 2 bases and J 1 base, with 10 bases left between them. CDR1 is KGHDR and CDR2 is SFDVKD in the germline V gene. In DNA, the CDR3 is TGTGCCACCAGTGATTCTAGGGGCTCCCAAGAGACCCAGTACTTC. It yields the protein CATSDSRGSQETQYF.

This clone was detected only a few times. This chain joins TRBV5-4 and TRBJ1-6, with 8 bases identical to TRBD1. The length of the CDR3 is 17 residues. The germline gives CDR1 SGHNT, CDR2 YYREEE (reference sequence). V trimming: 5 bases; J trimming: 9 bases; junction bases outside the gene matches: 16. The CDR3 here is CASRNGQGAGYASPLHF. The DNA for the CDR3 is TGTGCCAGCAGGAATGGCCAGGGGGCAGGTTACGCTTCACCCCTCCACTTT.

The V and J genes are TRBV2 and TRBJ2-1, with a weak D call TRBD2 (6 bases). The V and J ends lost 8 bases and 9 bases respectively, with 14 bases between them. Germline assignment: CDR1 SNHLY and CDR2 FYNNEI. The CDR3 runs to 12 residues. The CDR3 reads CASSTSQREQFF. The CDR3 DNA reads TGTGCCAGCTCGACTAGTCAGCGTGAGCAGTTCTTC.

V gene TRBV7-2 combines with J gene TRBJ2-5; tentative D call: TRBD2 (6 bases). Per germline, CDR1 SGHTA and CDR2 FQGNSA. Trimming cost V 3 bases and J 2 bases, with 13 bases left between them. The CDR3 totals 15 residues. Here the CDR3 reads CASSFQSAGQETQYF. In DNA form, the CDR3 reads TGTGCCAGCAGCTTTCAGTCTGCGGGACAAGAGACCCAGTACTTC.

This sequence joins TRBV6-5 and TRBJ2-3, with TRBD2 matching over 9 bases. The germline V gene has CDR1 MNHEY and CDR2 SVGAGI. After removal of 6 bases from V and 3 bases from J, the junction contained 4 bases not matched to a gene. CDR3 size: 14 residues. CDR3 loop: CASRATSGTDTQYF. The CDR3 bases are TGTGCCAGCAGGGCTACTAGCGGGACAGATACGCAGTATTTT.

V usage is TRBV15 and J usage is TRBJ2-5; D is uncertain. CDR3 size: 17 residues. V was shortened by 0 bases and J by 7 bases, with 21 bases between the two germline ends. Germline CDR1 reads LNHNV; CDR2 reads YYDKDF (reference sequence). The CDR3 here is CATSRDASNIFGGTQYF. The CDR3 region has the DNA TGTGCCACCAGCAGAGATGCTTCAAACATATTTGGTGGGACCCAGTACTTC.

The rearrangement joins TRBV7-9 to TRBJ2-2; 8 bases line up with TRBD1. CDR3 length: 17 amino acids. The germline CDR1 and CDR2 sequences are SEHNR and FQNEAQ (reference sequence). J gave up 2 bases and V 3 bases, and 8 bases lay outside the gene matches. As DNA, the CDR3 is TGTGCCAGCAGCTTCCGACAGGGGACGATTAACACCGGGGAGCTGTTTTTT. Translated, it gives CASSFRQGTINTGELFF. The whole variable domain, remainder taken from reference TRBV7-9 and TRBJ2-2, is DTGVSQNPRHKITKRGQNVTFRCDPISEHNRLYWYRQTLGQGPEFLTYFQNEAQLEKSRLLSDRFSAERPKGSFSTLEIQRTEQGDSAMYLCASSFRQGTINTGELFFGEGSRLTVL.

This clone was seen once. CDR3 sequence: CASSYPGLETQYF. The DNA of the CDR3 is TGTGCCAGCAGTTATCCCGGACTCGAGACCCAGTACTTC. The rearrangement uses TRBV6-2 or TRBV6-3 and TRBJ2-5, with D possibly being TRBD2 (5 bases). V was trimmed by 3 bases and J by 5 bases, leaving 10 bases between them. The length of the CDR3 is 13 residues. Germline CDR1 MNHEY, CDR2 SVGEGT.

The CDR3 loop reads CASSQIGGRAYEQYF. The DNA for the CDR3 is TGTGCCAGCAGCCAAATCGGTGGGAGGGCCTACGAGCAGTACTTC. V gene TRBV4-2 combines with J gene TRBJ2-7; 7 nucleotides align to TRBD2. The V gene end was trimmed by 2 bases and the J gene end by 2 bases; junction bases not matched to a gene: 6. Per germline, CDR1 LGHNA and CDR2 YNFKEQ. CDR3 size: 15 residues.

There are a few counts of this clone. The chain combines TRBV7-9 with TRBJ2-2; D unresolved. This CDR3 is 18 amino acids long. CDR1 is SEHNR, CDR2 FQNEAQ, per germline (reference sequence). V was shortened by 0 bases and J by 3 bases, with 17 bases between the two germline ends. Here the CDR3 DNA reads TGTGCCAGCAGCTTAGCGCTCGCGAAGATTATATACACCGGGGAGCTGTTTTTT. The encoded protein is CASSLALAKIIYTGELFF.

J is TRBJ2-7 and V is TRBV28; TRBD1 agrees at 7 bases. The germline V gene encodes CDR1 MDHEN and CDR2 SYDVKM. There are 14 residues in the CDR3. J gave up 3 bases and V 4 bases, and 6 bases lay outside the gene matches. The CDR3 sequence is CASSSDRVYYEQYF. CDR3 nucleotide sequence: TGTGCCAGCAGTTCAGACAGGGTCTACTACGAGCAGTACTTC.

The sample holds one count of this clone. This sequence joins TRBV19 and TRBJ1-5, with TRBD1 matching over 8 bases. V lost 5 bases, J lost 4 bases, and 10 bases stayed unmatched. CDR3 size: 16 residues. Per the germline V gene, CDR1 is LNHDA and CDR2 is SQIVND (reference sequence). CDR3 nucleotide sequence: TGTGCCAGTAGTCAAGGACAGGGTCCCTTAAATCAGCCCCAGCATTTT. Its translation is CASSQGQGPLNQPQHF. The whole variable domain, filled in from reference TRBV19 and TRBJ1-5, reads DGGITQSPKYLFRKEGQNVTLSCEQNLNHDAMYWYRQDPGQGLRLIYYSQIVNDFQKGDIAEGYSVSREKKESFPLTVTSAQKNPTAFYLCASSQGQGPLNQPQHFGDGTRLSIL.

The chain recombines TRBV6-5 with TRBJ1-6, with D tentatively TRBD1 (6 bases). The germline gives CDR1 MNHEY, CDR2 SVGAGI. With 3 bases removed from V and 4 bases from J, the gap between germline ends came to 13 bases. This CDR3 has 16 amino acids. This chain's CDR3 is CASSYLTGIYNSPLHF. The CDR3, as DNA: TGTGCCAGCAGTTATTTAACAGGGATTTATAATTCACCCCTCCACTTT.

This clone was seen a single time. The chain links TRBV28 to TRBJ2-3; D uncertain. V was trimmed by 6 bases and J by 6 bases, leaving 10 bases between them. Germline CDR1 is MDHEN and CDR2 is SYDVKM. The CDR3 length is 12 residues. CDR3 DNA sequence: TGTGCCAGCAGCTCCTTCTTTGATACGCAGTATTTT. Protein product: CASSSFFDTQYF.

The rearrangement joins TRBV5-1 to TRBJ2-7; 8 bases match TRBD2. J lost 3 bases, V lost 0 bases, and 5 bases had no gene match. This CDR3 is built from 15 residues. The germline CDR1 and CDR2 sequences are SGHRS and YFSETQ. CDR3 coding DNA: TGCGCCAGCAGCTTGGGATTAGCGGGAAACTACGAGCAGTACTTC. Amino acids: CASSLGLAGNYEQYF.

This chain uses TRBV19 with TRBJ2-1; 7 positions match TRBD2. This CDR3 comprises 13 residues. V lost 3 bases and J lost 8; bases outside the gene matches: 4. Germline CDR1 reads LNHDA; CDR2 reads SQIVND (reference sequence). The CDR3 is CASSIGLVDEQFF. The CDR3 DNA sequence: TGTGCCAGTAGTATCGGACTAGTCGATGAGCAGTTCTTC.

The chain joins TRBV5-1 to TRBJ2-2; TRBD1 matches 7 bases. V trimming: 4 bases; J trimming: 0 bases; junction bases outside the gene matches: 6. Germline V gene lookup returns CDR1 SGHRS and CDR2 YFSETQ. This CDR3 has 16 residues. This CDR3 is CASSVHGTANTGELFF. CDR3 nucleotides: TGCGCCAGCAGCGTCCACGGGACAGCGAACACCGGGGAGCTGTTTTTT.

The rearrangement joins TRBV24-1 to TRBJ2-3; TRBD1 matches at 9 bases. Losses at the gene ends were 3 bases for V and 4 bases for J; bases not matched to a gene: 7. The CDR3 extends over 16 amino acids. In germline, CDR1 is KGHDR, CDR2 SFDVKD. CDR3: CATSDRGDRASDTQYF. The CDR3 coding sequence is TGTGCCACCAGTGATCGCGGGGACAGGGCTTCAGATACGCAGTATTTT.

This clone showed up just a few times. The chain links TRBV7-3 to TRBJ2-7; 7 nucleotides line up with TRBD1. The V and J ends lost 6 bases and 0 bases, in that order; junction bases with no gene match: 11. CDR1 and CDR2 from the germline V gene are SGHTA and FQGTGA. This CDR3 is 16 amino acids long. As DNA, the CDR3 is TGTGCCAGCAGGCAAACAGGGGACCCAGCCTCCTACGAGCAGTACTTC. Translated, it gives CASRQTGDPASYEQYF. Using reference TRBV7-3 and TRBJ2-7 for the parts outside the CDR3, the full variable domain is GAGVSQTPSNKVTEKGKYVELRCDPISGHTALYWYRQSLGQGPEFLIYFQGTGAADDSGLPNDRFFAVRPEGSVSTLKIQRTERGDSAVYLCASRQTGDPASYEQYFGPGTRLTVT.

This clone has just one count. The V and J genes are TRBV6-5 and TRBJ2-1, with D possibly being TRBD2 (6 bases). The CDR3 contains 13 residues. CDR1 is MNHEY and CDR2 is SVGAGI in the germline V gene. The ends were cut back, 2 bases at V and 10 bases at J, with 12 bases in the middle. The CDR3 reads CASSYGLQLEQFF. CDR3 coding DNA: TGTGCCAGCAGTTACGGACTACAATTGGAGCAGTTCTTC.

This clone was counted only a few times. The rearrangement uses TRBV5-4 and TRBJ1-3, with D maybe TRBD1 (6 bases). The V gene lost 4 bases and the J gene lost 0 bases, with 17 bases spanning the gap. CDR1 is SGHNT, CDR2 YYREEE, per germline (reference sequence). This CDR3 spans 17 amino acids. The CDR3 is CASSPAGVGSSGNTIYF. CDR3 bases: TGTGCCAGCAGCCCCGCAGGGGTAGGCTCCTCTGGAAACACCATATATTTT.